This TCR beta chain was identified in a study of early T cells in non-severe SARS-CoV-2 infection. TCRdb itself ran the 5' RACE reads through MiXCR, one entry per CDR3 protein. The table shows some 96,000 distinct CDR3 sequences, with 11% occurring only once. V shed 2 bases, J shed 8 bases, and the junction held 2 bases outside the gene matches. Germline V gene data show CDR1 as DFQATT and CDR2 as SNEGSKA (reference sequence). The length of the CDR3 is 11 residues. V and J are TRBV20-1 and TRBJ1-2, with 7 bases identical to TRBD1. The sequencing here drew on whole blood, taken at baseline. The sequence derives from an adult who was a healthcare worker with PCR-confirmed SARS-CoV-2 infection or an uninfected control (not recorded which). CDR3 loop: CSARQGEGYTF. The DNA of the CDR3 is TGCAGTGCTAGACAGGGGGAAGGCTACACCTTC.